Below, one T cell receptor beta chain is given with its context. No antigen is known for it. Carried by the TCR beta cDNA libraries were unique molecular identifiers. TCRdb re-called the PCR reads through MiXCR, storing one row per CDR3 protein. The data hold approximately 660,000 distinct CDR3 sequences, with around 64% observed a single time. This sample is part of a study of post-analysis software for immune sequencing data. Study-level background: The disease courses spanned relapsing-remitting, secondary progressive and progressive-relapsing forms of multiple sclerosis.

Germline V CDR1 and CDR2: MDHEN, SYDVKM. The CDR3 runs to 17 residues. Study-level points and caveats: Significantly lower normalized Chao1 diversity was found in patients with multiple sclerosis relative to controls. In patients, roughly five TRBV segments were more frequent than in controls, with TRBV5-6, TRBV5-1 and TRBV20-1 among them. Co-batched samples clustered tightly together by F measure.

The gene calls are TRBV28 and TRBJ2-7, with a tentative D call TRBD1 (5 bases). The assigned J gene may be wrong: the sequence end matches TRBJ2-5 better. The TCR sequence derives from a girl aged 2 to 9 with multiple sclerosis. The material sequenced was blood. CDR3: CASSLIDQGTTAETQYF. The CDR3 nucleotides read TGTGCCAGCAGTCTTATTGACCAGGGAACTACCGCCGAGACCCAGTACTTC.